This TCR beta chain was found in a study of long-term antiretroviral therapy in people with HIV. V trimming: 4 bases; J trimming: 5 bases; junction bases outside the gene matches: 4. The CDR3 is 13 amino acids. The germline V gene encodes CDR1 MNHEY and CDR2 SMNVEV (reference sequence). About this clone itself: The antigen is unknown.

Study-level findings and limits: Narrower CDR3 length ranges marked HIV repertoires relative to controls. Patients on ART gained diversity, which nonetheless stayed below transplant donor controls. The repertoire was dominated at all time points by clones expanded before ART. ART adherence, viral resistance and therapy changes were not recorded.

Survey-level immunoSEQ v3.0 assays were run. Profiling relied on immunoSEQ multiplex PCR, and the TCRdb table lists in-frame clones only, not all of them. The repertoire holds under 30,000 clones, about 95% seen once, with 8% in the top ten. The sequence was collected from a man aged 30 to 45 with HIV. The chain couples TRBV27 to TRBJ2-7; 8 bases are a match to TRBD2. Source: unsorted PBMCs, taken 6.3 years after starting antiretroviral therapy. The CDR3 region has the DNA TGTGCCAGCAGTTCGGGACTAGTCGACGAGCAGTACTTC. As protein: CASSSGLVDEQYF.